This T cell receptor (beta chain) is from a study of long-term antiretroviral therapy in people with HIV. Whole-study results and caveats: HIV repertoires covered narrower CDR3 length ranges than controls did. An increase in diversity followed ART, yet levels stayed below transplant donor controls. The ART regimens used between about 2003 and 2018 may be less effective than current ones.

Comments on this clone: The antigen remains unidentified.

The CDR3 totals 15 residues. The V gene lost 1 base and the J gene lost 2 bases, with 9 bases spanning the gap. From germline, CDR1 is SGHNT and CDR2 YENEEA. At survey level, the immunoSEQ assay was run in its v3.0 version. Libraries were prepared by immunoSEQ multiplex PCR; TCRdb keeps only in-frame clonotypes and omits some of them. Counted here are just over 35,000 clones, approximately 94% occurring once; the ten biggest clones make up roughly 3.9%. Sequencing was performed on unsorted PBMCs, taken 4.1 years after starting antiretroviral therapy. The rearrangement joins TRBV11-3 to TRBJ2-1; D gene unclear. The source of this sequence is a woman between 50 and 59 years old with HIV. The CDR3 DNA reads as TGTGCCAGCAGCTTAGGTCGCGAAACCTACAATGAGCAGTTCTTC. It yields the protein CASSLGRETYNEQFF.